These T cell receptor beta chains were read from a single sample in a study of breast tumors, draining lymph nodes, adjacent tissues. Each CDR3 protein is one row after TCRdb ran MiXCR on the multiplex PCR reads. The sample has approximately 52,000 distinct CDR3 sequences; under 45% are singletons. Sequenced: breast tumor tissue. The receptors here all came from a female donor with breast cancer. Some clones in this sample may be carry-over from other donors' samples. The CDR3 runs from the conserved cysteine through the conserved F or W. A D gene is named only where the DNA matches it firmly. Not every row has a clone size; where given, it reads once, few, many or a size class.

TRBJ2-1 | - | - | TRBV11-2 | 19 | - | CASSIYLCSGDPNYNEQFF
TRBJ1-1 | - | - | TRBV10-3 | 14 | TGTGCCATCAGCCCACAGGGTAGGAACACTGAAGCTTTCTTT | CAISPQGRNTEAFF
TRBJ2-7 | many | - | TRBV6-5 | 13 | TGTGCCAGCAGATCGACTAGTTGGGGCGAGCAGTACTTC | CASRSTSWGEQYF
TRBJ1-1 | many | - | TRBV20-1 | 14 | TGCAGTGCTGGAAGCTTAACTCGGACCACTGAAGCTTTCTTT | CSAGSLTRTTEAFF
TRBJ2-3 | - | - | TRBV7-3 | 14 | TGTGCCAGCAGCGGAAGGGCGAACACAGATACGCAGTATTTT | CASSGRANTDTQYF
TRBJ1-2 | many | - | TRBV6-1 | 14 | TGTGCCAGCATTTTTGAGGGAGCCGCTTATGGCTACACCTTC | CASIFEGAAYGYTF
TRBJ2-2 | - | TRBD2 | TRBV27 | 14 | TGTGCCACTAGGGTAGCGGGAGGGACCGGGGAGCTGTTTTTT | CATRVAGGTGELFF
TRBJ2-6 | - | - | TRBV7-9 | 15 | TGTGCCAGCAGCCTCGCCCCTCTACCCGCCAACGCCCTGCCTTTC | CASSLAPLPANALPF
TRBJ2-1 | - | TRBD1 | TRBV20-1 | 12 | TGCAGTGCTGGGACAGGGGCGAATGAGCAGTTCTTC | CSAGTGANEQFF
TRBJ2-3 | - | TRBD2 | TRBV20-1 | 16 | TGCAGTGCTAGTGGTCTAGCGGGAGTTCTACCAGATACGCAGTATTTT | CSASGLAGVLPDTQYF
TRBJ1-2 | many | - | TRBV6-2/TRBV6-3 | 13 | TGTGCCAGCAGTAAGACAGCTAACTATGGCTACACCTTC | CASSKTANYGYTF
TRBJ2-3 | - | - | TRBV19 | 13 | TGTGCCAGTAGGGGTGTCTCCACAGATACGCAGTATTTT | CASRGVSTDTQYF
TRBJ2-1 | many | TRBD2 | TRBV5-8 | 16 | TGTGCCAGCAGTCCCAATAGCGGGAGCTCCTACAATGAGCAGTTCTTC | CASSPNSGSSYNEQFF
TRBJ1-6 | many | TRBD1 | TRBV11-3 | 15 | TGTGCCAGCAGCTTCCTCGGACAGGGTGATTCACCCCTCCACTTT | CASSFLGQGDSPLHF
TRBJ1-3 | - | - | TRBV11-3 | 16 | TGTGCCAGCAGCTTATACGAGACAGGATCTGGAAACACCATATATTTT | CASSLYETGSGNTIYF
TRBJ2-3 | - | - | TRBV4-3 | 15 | TGCGCCAGCAGCCAAGATGCGGCCAACACAGATACGCAGTATTTT | CASSQDAANTDTQYF
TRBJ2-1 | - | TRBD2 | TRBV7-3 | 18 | TGTGTCAGCAGCCTAGAGGCTCCTAGCGGGAGGGTGAGCAATGAGCAGTTCTTC | CVSSLEAPSGRVSNEQFF
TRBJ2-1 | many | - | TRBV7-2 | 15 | TGTGCCAGCAGCTTGTCCGGGGCATCCTACAATGAGCAGTTCTTC | CASSLSGASYNEQFF
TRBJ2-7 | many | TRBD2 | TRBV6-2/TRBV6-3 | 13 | TGTGCCAGCACCAGCGGGACCTACTACGAGCAGTACTTC | CASTSGTYYEQYF
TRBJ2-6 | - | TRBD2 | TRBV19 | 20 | TGTGCCAGTAGTATAGGGTCCAGCGGGGATCTGTACTCTGGGCCCAACGTCCTGACTTTC | CASSIGSSGDLYSGPNVLTF
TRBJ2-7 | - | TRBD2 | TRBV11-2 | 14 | TGTGCCAGCAGCTCTATAGCGGGAACCTACGAGCAGTACTTC | CASSSIAGTYEQYF
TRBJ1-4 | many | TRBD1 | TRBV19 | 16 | TGTGCCAGTAGTACGTCCAGAGGGACAGGGGAGGAAAAACTGTTTTTT | CASSTSRGTGEEKLFF
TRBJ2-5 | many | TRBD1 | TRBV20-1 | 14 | TGCAGTGCTCCACTCAGACAGGGACAAGAGACCCAGTACTTC | CSAPLRQGQETQYF
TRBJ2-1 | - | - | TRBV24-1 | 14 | TGTGCCACCAGTCATCTGTACGGGGGCAATGAGCAGTTCTTC | CATSHLYGGNEQFF
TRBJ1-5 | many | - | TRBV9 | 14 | TGTGCCAGCAGCCAAGGGCGCCTGGGGCAGCCCCAGCATTTT | CASSQGRLGQPQHF
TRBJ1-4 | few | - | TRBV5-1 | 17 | TGCGCCAGCAGTGTGTACTCTCGACAGGACGGAGGCGAAAAACTGTTTTTT | CASSVYSRQDGGEKLFF
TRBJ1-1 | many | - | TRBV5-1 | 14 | TGCGCCAGCAGCTTGGATATGATGAACACTGAAGCTTTCTTT | CASSLDMMNTEAFF
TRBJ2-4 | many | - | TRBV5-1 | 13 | TGCGCCAGCAGCTTGGCGGCGGAGGACATTCAGTACTTC | CASSLAAEDIQYF
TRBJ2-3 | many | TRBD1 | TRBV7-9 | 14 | TGTGCCAGCAGCTTAGGGACAGGGTACGATACGCAGTATTTT | CASSLGTGYDTQYF
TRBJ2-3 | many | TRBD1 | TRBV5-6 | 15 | TGTGCCAGCAGCTTAGTGGGGGACAGGCTGGGTACGCAGTATTTT | CASSLVGDRLGTQYF
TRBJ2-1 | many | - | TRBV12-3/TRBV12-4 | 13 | TGTGCCAGCAGTTTTTTTACGGGCCATGAGCAGTTCTTC | CASSFFTGHEQFF
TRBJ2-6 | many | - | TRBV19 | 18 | TGTGCCAGTAGTATAGATTATTCCGGGCTCTCTGGGGCCAACGTCCTGACTTTC | CASSIDYSGLSGANVLTF
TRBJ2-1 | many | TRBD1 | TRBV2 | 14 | TGTGCCAGCAATTTAGTCCCGGGACAGGGAGGTCCCCTCTTC | CASNLVPGQGGPLF
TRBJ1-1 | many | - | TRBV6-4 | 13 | TGTGCCAGCAGTTCACGAAGGACCCCGTCGGCTTTCTTT | CASSSRRTPSAFF
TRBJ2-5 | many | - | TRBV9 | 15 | TGTGCCAGCAGCGTAGGGACAAACAGTCCAGAGACCCAGTACTTC | CASSVGTNSPETQYF
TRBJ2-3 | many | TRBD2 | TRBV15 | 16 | TGTGCCACCAGCGAGAGGGAGGGGTATCGCTCAGATACGCAGTATTTT | CATSEREGYRSDTQYF
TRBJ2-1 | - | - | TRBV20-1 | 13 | TGCAGTGCTAGGGATTCGGGCGTCGGTGAGCAGTTCTTC | CSARDSGVGEQFF
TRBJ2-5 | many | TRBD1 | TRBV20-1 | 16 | TGCAGTGCTGTAGGGACAGTCCTAGCCGGGCAAGAGACCCAGTACTTC | CSAVGTVLAGQETQYF
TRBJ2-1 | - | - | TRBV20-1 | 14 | TGCAGTGCTAGAGATTCGGGGTCCTACAATGAGCAGTTCTTC | CSARDSGSYNEQFF
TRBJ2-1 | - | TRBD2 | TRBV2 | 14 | TGTGCCAGCAGGGCGGGAGGGTGGTACAATGAGCAGTTCTTC | CASRAGGWYNEQFF
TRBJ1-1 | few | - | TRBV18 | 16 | TGTGCCAGCTCACCAGAGGGGGGGTTGATGAGTACTGAAGCTTTCTTT | CASSPEGGLMSTEAFF
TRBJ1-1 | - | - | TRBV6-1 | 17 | TGTGCCAGCAGTGAAGCGCTGGGGGGTGGATTGAACACTGAAGCTTTCTTT | CASSEALGGGLNTEAFF
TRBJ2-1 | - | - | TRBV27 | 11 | TGTGCCAGCAGTTTCTTAGGGGAGCAGTTCTTC | CASSFLGEQFF
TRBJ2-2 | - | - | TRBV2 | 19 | TGTGCCAGCATGACGGGCAAAACAGGGAGGGGTTTCAACACCGGGGAGCTGTTTTTT | CASMTGKTGRGFNTGELFF
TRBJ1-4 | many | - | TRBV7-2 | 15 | TGTGCCAGCAGCCTAGAGCAGGGCGCGGCTGAAAAACTGTTTTTT | CASSLEQGAAEKLFF
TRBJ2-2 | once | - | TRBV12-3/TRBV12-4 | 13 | TGTGCCAGCAGTCTAACCATGACAGGGGAGCTGTTTTTT | CASSLTMTGELFF
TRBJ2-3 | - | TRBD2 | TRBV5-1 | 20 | TGCGCCAGTAGCCGGCATGGCCTAGCGGGAGGAGGAGCGGGCACAGATACGCGGTATTTT | CASSRHGLAGGGAGTDTRYF
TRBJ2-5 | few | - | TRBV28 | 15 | TGTGCCAGCAGTTCAGACTTAGCGGCAACAGAGACCCAGTACTTC | CASSSDLAATETQYF
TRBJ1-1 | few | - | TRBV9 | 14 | TGTGCCAGCAGCGTAGACGCAGGGAGCACTGAAGCTTTCTTT | CASSVDAGSTEAFF
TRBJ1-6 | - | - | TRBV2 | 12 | TGTGCCTGCAGTGGGAACTATTCACCCCTCCACTTC | CACSGNYSPLHF
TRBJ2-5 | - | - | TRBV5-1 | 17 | TGCGCCAGCAGCTTGGAAGGTCAGGGTGGACTACAAGAGACCCAGTACTTC | CASSLEGQGGLQETQYF
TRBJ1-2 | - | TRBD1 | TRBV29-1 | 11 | TGCAGCTTGGTACAGGGGAGTGGCTACACCTTC | CSLVQGSGYTF
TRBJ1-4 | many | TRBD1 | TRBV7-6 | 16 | TGTGCCAGCAGCTCTTTACCAGGGGGTCTTAATGAAAAACTGTTTTTT | CASSSLPGGLNEKLFF